The rows below give T cell receptor beta chains drawn from one sample of a study of blood T cell repertoires in COVID-19. Libraries were prepared by immunoSEQ multiplex PCR; TCRdb keeps only in-frame clonotypes and omits some of them. The sample yields 60,000 to 100,000 clones, about 87% seen once. Material for sequencing was peripheral blood. These receptors were obtained from a man aged 50 or older with active COVID-19. CDR3s include the opening cysteine and the closing phenylalanine or tryptophan. The D gene is left open where the match is weak. Rows give clone size only sometimes, using once, few, many, or a class for an expanded clone.

cdr3_aa | cdr3_nt | d_call | clone_size | j_call | v_call
CATSGHTGALIYQETQYF | TGTGCCACCAGCGGCCACACAGGGGCACTAATCTACCAAGAGACCCAGTACTTC | TRBD1 | few | TRBJ2-5 | TRBV15
CASTPGEIRDSPLHF | TGCGCCAGCACCCCAGGGGAAATTAGGGATTCACCCCTCCACTTT | . | . | TRBJ1-6 | TRBV10-1
CSASRQGNEAFF | TGCAGTGCTAGTAGACAGGGGAATGAAGCTTTCTTT | TRBD1 | . | TRBJ1-1 | TRBV20-1
CASSPTGGGGQPQHF | TGTGCCAGCAGTCCCACGGGAGGGGGAGGTCAGCCCCAGCATTTT | . | once | TRBJ1-5 | TRBV6-5
CASSAQRGSYEQYF | TGTGCCAGCAGTGCCCAGCGTGGTTCCTACGAGCAGTACTTC | . | . | TRBJ2-7 | TRBV2
CASSWLSGQNTGELFF | TGTGCCAGCTCATGGTTGAGCGGCCAGAACACCGGGGAGCTGTTTTTT | . | once | TRBJ2-2 | TRBV18
CASSQVRTGVSGNTIYF | TGCGCCAGCAGCCAAGTCCGAACAGGGGTTAGTGGAAACACCATATATTTT | TRBD1 | . | TRBJ1-3 | TRBV4-3
CASSLDSLAVTTYNEQFF | TGTGCCAGCAGCTTAGATTCCTTAGCGGTCACTACCTACAATGAGCAGTTCTTC | . | . | TRBJ2-1 | TRBV7-8
CASSQEHSREKLFF | TGTGCCAGCAGCCAAGAACACTCCAGGGAAAAACTGTTTTTT | . | . | TRBJ1-4 | TRBV3-1/TRBV3-2
CAWNKAGTYEQYF | TGTGCCTGGAATAAGGCAGGAACCTACGAGCAGTACTTC | . | . | TRBJ2-7 | TRBV30